This T cell receptor (beta chain) is drawn from a study of shared clonotypes between healthy human individuals. Every contributor of samples was a Caucasian grown-up residing in Nashville, Tennessee. A word on this clone: Its antigen is still unknown.

The DNA input per sorted-subset replicate PCR was 200 ng, corresponding to 25,000 to 35,000 T cell genomes. Using immunoSEQ multiplex PCR, the repertoire was profiled, and TCRdb retains in-frame clones only, with some absent. This table holds some 1.5 million clones, roughly 96% found once. The CDR3 length is 15 residues. CDR1 and CDR2 (germline): MGHRA, YSYEKL. The V gene lost 0 bases and the J gene lost 1 base, with 7 bases spanning the gap. Regarding the study as a whole: Among a handful of donors, roughly 5.4% of naive CD4 clonotypes were found in common.

The chain carries TRBV4-1 and TRBJ1-5; the D is unclear. The TCR comes from a man aged 25-40 years in good health. Sequenced: naive CD4+ T cells sorted from blood. Specified subset: CD45RA+ positively selected. CDR3 in amino acids: CASSQEKVSNQPQHF. CDR3 nucleotide sequence: TGCGCCAGCAGCCAAGAAAAGGTCAGCAATCAGCCCCAGCATTTT.